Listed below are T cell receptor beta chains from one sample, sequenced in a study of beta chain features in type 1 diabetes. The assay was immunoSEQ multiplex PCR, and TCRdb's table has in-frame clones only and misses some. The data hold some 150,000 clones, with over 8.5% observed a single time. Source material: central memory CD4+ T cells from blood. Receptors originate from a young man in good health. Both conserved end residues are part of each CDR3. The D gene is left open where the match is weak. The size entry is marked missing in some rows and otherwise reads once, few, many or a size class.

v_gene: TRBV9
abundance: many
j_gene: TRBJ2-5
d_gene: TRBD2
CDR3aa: CASSFSTSGGETQYF
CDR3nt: TGTGCCAGCAGCTTTTCGACTAGCGGGGGAGAGACCCAGTACTTC

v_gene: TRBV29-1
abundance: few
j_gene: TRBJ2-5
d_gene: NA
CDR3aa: CSVGRGQETQYF
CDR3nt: TGCAGCGTTGGTAGGGGTCAAGAGACCCAGTACTTC

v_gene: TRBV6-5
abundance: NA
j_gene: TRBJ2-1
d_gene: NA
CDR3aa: CASSYGGNYNEQFF
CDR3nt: TGTGCCAGCAGTTACGGTGGCAACTACAATGAGCAGTTCTTC

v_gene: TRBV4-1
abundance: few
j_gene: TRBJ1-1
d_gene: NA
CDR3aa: CASSPRGRVGTEAFF
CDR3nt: TGCGCCAGCAGCCCCCGAGGCAGGGTAGGAACTGAAGCTTTCTTT

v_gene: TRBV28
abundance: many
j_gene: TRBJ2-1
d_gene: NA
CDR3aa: CASSPTRLISYNEQFF
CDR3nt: TGTGCCAGCAGTCCGACGCGACTAATCTCCTACAATGAGCAGTTCTTC

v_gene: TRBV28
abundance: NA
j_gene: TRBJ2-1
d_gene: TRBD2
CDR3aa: CASSPQGAGGREQFF
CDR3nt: TGTGCCAGCAGCCCCCAAGGCGCGGGAGGGAGGGAGCAGTTCTTC

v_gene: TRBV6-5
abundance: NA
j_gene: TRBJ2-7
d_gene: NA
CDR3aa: CASSYSGTSYDEQYF
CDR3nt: TGTGCCAGCAGTTACTCGGGAACTAGCTACGACGAGCAGTACTTC

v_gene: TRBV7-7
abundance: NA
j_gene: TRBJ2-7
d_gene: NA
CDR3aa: CASSQLGHYEQYF
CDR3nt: TGTGCCAGCAGCCAGCTGGGACACTACGAGCAGTACTTC

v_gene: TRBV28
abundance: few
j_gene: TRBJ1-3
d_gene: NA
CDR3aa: CASSLVTYGNTIYF
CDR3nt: TGTGCCAGCAGTTTGGTCACGTATGGAAACACCATATATTTT

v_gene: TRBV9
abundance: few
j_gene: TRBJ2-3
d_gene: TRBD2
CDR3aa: CASGPSNLAGTDTQYF
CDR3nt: TGTGCCAGCGGGCCTTCGAATCTAGCGGGCACAGATACGCAGTATTTT

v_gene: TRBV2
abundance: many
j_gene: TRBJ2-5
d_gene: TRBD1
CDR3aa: CASSGQGETQYF
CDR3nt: TGTGCCAGCAGCGGACAGGGGGAGACCCAGTACTTC

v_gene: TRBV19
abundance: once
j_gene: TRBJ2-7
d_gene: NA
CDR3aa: CASNNDPGVSDEQYF
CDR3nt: TGTGCCAGTAACAACGATCCGGGAGTAAGTGACGAGCAGTACTTC

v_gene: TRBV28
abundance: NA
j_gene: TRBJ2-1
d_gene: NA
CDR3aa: CASTGSNYNEQFF
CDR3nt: TGTGCCAGCACCGGTTCCAACTACAATGAGCAGTTCTTC

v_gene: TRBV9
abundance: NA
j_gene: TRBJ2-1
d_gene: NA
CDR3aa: CASSVGTGASYNEQFF
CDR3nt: TGTGCCAGCAGCGTAGGAACGGGAGCCTCCTACAATGAGCAGTTCTTC

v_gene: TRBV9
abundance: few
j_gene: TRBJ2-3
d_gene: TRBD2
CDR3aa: CASSVVSGSPDTQYF
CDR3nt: TGTGCCAGCAGCGTAGTTAGCGGGAGCCCAGATACGCAGTATTTT

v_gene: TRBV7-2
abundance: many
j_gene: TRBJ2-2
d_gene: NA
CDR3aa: CASSLARNTGELFF
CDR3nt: TGTGCCAGCAGCTTAGCGCGGAACACCGGGGAGCTGTTTTTT

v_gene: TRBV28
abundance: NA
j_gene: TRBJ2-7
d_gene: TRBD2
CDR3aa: CASSPGGSGSYEQYF
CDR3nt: TGTGCCAGCAGCCCCGGGGGGTCCGGCTCCTACGAGCAGTACTTC

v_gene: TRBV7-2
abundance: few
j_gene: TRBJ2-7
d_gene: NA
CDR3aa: CASSLRDQQYF
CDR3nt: TGTGCCAGCAGCTTAAGGGATCAGCAGTACTTC

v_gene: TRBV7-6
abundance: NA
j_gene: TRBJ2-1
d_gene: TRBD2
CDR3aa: CASSLTGLAGNEQFF
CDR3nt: TGTGCCAGCAGCTTAACGGGGCTAGCGGGAAATGAGCAGTTCTTC

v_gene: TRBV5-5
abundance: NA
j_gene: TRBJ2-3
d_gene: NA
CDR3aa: CASSLLGRSTDTQYF
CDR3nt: TGTGCCAGCAGCTTGTTGGGGAGGAGCACAGATACGCAGTATTTT

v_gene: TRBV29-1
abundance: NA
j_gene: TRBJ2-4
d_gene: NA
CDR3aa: CSVRQDLQYF
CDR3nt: TGCAGCGTCCGGCAAGATCTTCAGTACTTC

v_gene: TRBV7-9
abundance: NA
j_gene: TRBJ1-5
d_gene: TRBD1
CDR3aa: CASSSKGQGGNQPQHF
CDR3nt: TGTGCCAGCAGCTCAAAGGGACAGGGTGGCAATCAGCCCCAGCATTTT

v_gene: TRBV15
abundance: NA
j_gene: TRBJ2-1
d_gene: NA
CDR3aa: CATSRDYSEDEQFF
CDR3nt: TGTGCCACCAGCAGAGATTACAGCGAGGATGAGCAGTTCTTC

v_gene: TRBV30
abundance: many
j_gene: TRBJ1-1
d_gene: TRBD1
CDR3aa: CAWRGAGGYAEAFF
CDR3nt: TGTGCCTGGAGGGGAGCAGGGGGCTACGCTGAAGCTTTCTTT

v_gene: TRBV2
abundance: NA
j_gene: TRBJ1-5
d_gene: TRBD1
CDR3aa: CASSQQGAAGQPQHF
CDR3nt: TGTGCCAGCAGTCAACAGGGGGCGGCGGGTCAGCCCCAGCATTTT

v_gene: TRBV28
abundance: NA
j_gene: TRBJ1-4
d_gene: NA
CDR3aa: CASRAAGPNEKLFF
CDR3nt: TGTGCCAGCAGAGCCGCGGGGCCTAATGAAAAACTGTTTTTT

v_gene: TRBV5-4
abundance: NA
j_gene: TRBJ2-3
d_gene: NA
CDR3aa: CASSFGVLSTDTQYF
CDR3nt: TGTGCCAGCAGCTTCGGGGTATTGAGCACAGATACGCAGTATTTT

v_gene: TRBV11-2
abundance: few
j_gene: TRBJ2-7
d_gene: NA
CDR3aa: CASSPSSLGGSYEQYF
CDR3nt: TGTGCCAGCAGCCCCAGTTCCTTAGGGGGGTCCTACGAGCAGTACTTC

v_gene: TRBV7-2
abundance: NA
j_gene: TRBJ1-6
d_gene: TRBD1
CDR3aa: CASSQKGQGASPLHF
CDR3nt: TGTGCCAGCAGCCAAAAGGGACAGGGGGCATCACCCCTCCACTTT

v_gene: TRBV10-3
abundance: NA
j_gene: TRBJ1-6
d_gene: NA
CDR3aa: CAISGRDSPLHF
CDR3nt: TGTGCCATCAGTGGACGGGATTCACCCCTCCACTTT

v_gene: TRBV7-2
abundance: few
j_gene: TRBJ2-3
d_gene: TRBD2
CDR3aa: CASSGSGGARDTQYF
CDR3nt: TGTGCCAGCAGCGGTAGCGGGGGGGCCAGAGATACGCAGTATTTT

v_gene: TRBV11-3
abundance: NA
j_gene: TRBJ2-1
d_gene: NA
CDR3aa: CASSLAIGGNEQFF
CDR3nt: TGTGCCAGCAGCTTAGCCATTGGGGGGAATGAGCAGTTCTTC

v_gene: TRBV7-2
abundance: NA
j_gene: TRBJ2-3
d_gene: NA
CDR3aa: CASRTASTDTQYF
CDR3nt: TGTGCCAGCAGGACAGCTAGCACAGATACGCAGTATTTT

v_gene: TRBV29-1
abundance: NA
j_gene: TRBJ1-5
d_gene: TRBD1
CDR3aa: CSVQEGARSNQPQHF
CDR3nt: TGCAGCGTCCAGGAGGGGGCGCGCAGCAATCAGCCCCAGCATTTT

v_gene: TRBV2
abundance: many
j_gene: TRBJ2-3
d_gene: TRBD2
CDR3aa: CASRPLAGNTDTQYF
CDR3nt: TGTGCCAGCAGGCCACTAGCGGGCAACACAGATACGCAGTATTTT